This TCR beta chain was obtained from a study of CD8 T cells in ankylosing spondylitis. Study-wide findings and caveats: Prior work had noted some motif variants in reactive arthritis blood and synovial fluid. Typical of ankylosing spondylitis blood, it appeared, was a TCR beta motif of several highly homologous variants.

TCRdb re-called the 5' RACE reads with MiXCR, one entry per CDR3 protein. The data hold fewer than 550,000 distinct CDR3 sequences, with under 5.5% observed a single time. This clonotype was seen ten or more times. Antigen: not known. The receptor's source is a male donor with ankylosing spondylitis. The sequencing sample was made of blood, either unsorted or a sorted T cell fraction (not recorded which).

The chain's CDR3 is CASTIAEGTETQYF. The CDR3 DNA sequence: TGTGCCAGCACCATCGCCGAGGGGACGGAGACCCAGTACTTC. The chain is built from TRBV6-1 and TRBJ2-5; D may match TRBD1 or TRBD2 (5 bases each). CDR1 is MNHNS and CDR2 is SASEGT in the germline V gene. This CDR3 spans 14 amino acids. V lost 7 bases and J 5 bases, leaving 17 bases between the germline ends.